Shown below are 24 T cell receptor beta chains from a single sample sequenced in a study of OX40 agonist ivuxolimab in advanced cancers. Produced via immunoSEQ multiplex PCR; TCRdb's table is partial and in-frame only. Here the sample spans over 25,000 clones, 80% to 85% being singletons. The specimen was CD4+ or CD8+ T cells sorted from blood, collected in a trial of the OX40 agonist ivuxolimab. These TCRs come from an adult with an advanced solid tumor such as melanoma, head and neck, liver or kidney cancer.

The V call is TRBV13, the J call TRBJ2-1; TRBD1 agrees at 8 bases. Per germline, CDR1 PRHDT and CDR2 FYEKMQ (reference sequence). After removal of 4 bases from V and 4 bases from J, the junction contained 6 bases not matched to a gene. The CDR3 spans 15 residues. This CDR3 reads CASSSGQGLYNEQFF. CDR3 bases: TGTGCCAGCAGCTCCGGACAGGGCCTTTACAATGAGCAGTTCTTC. Complete variable domain (other parts from reference TRBV13 and TRBJ2-1): AAGVIQSPRHLIKEKRETATLKCYPIPRHDTVYWYQQGPGQDPQFLISFYEKMQSDKGSIPDRFSAQQFSDYHSELNMSSLELGDSALYFCASSSGQGLYNEQFFGPGTRLTVL.

This chain connects TRBV5-6 to TRBJ1-5, with D uncertain. Germline CDR1 reads SGHDT; CDR2 reads YYEEEE. V was pared by 2 bases and J by 7 bases, with 7 bases between. The CDR3 has 12 amino acids. CDR3 sequence (DNA): TGTGCCAGCAGCTTTTTGGGACAGCCCCAGCATTTT. It specifies CASSFLGQPQHF.

This clone occurred a few times. This sequence joins TRBV10-1 and TRBJ2-7; TRBD1 aligns across 8 bases. This CDR3 comprises 14 residues. V lost 2 bases and J lost 5; bases outside the gene matches: 5. Germline V gene data show CDR1 as WNHNN and CDR2 as SYGVQD (reference sequence). CDR3 DNA: TGCGCCAGCAGTGAGGATCAGGGGGCCAACGAGCAGTACTTC. Protein sequence: CASSEDQGANEQYF.

CDR3 sequence: CASSRTDLSNQPQHF. CDR3 DNA: TGCGCCAGCAGCCGGACAGACCTTAGCAATCAGCCCCAGCATTTT. This sequence joins TRBV4-1 and TRBJ1-5; the D gene is possibly TRBD1 (6 bases). There are 15 residues in the CDR3. V was clipped by 4 bases and J by 0 bases, with 10 bases between them. Germline CDR1 and CDR2: MGHRA and YSYEKL.

This chain uses TRBV27 with TRBJ2-3, with D perhaps matching TRBD1 (5 bases). There are 14 residues in the CDR3. Germline loops: CDR1 MNHEY, CDR2 SMNVEV (reference sequence). V was clipped by 2 bases and J by 10 bases, with 16 bases between them. The CDR3 protein is CASSLGAYLPPQYF. In DNA form, the CDR3 reads TGTGCCAGCAGTTTAGGGGCCTACTTGCCCCCGCAGTATTTT.

In this sample, this clone turned up a few times. This chain uses TRBV30 with TRBJ1-2, with no clear D. The V gene lost 5 bases and the J gene lost 5 bases, with 9 bases spanning the gap. CDR1 is GTSNPN and CDR2 is SVGIG in the germline V gene (reference sequence). The CDR3 extends over 11 amino acids. CDR3 protein: CAWDLGYGYTF. CDR3 nucleotides: TGTGCCTGGGATCTTGGGTATGGCTACACCTTC.

This chain uses TRBV5-3 with TRBJ2-1; 12 bases match TRBD2. TRBV5-3 falls under the ORF class, with uncertain function. The V gene end was trimmed by 1 base and the J gene end by 2 bases; junction bases not matched to a gene: 4. The CDR3 loop spans 17 amino acids. The CDR3 region has the DNA TGTGCCAGAAGCTTGTCTAGCGGGAGGGCTCCCTACAATGAGCAGTTCTTC. Residues: CARSLSSGRAPYNEQFF.

This sequence joins TRBV6-6 and TRBJ1-1, with a possible D match to TRBD1 (5 bases). The CDR3 is 15 residues long. Germline lookup yields CDR1 MNHNY and CDR2 SVGAGI (reference sequence). Trimming pared 0 bases from V and 0 bases from J, leaving 8 bases between. CDR3 residues: CASSYSGQLNTEAFF. CDR3 DNA sequence: TGTGCCAGCAGTTACTCGGGGCAGTTGAACACTGAAGCTTTCTTT.

The J gene is TRBJ2-5, the V gene TRBV6-1; tentatively, D is TRBD1 (5 bases). Germline CDR1 is MNHNS and CDR2 is SASEGT. V was trimmed by 8 bases and J by 1 base, leaving 8 bases between them. The CDR3 length is 12 residues. The CDR3 region has the DNA TGTGCCAGCCTGACAGTCCAAGAGACCCAGTACTTC. This codes for CASLTVQETQYF.

The chain has TRBV19 and TRBJ1-1, with 9 bases matching TRBD1. The J segment lost 1 base and the V segment lost 8 bases, leaving 8 bases of the junction unmatched. In germline, CDR1 is LNHDA, CDR2 SQIVND (reference sequence). This CDR3 region has 15 residues. This CDR3 reads CASELSGQGNTEAFF. CDR3 bases: TGTGCCAGTGAACTATCGGGACAGGGGAACACTGAAGCTTTCTTT.

The chain has TRBV11-2 and TRBJ2-4, with D hard to call. V was shortened by 0 bases and J by 0 bases, with 9 bases between the two germline ends. The CDR3 sequence is 16 residues long. Germline V gives CDR1 SGHAT, CDR2 FQNNGV. The chain's CDR3 is CASSLDTFLAKNIQYF. In nucleotides, the CDR3 is TGTGCCAGCAGCTTAGATACCTTTCTAGCCAAAAACATTCAGTACTTC. Supplemented by reference TRBV11-2 and TRBJ2-4, the full variable domain reads EAGVAQSPRYKIIEKRQSVAFWCNPISGHATLYWYQQILGQGPKLLIQFQNNGVVDDSQLPKDRFSAERLKGVDSTLKIQPAKLEDSAVYLCASSLDTFLAKNIQYFGAGTRLSVL.

The V gene is TRBV5-4, the J gene TRBJ2-1, with D possibly being TRBD2 (5 bases). Germline CDR1 is SGHNT and CDR2 is YYREEE (reference sequence). The length of the CDR3 is 14 residues. V lost 7 bases, J lost 6 bases, and 17 bases lay in between. The CDR3 DNA is TGTGCCAGCGCTTGGGATTACACTAGCAATGAGCAGTTCTTC. The encoded protein is CASAWDYTSNEQFF.

The CDR3 DNA reads TGTGCCACCAGCAGAGATACCGGAGGGTATTCACCCCTCCACTTT. Its translation is CATSRDTGGYSPLHF. This chain joins TRBV15 and TRBJ1-6; D is unclear. V shed 0 bases and J shed 8 bases, with 11 bases lying between them. The CDR3 is made up of 15 amino acids. The germline V gene has CDR1 LNHNV and CDR2 YYDKDF (reference sequence). Complete variable domain (other parts from reference TRBV15 and TRBJ1-6): DAMVIQNPRYQVTQFGKPVTLSCSQTLNHNVMYWYQQKSSQAPKLLFHYYDKDFNNEADTPDNFQSRRPNTSFCFLDIRSPGLGDTAMYLCATSRDTGGYSPLHFGNGTRLTVT.

The genes are TRBV28 and TRBJ1-2; tentative D call: TRBD1 (5 bases). Germline V gene data show CDR1 as MDHEN and CDR2 as SYDVKM. V lost 1 base and J 2 bases, leaving 14 bases between the germline ends. The CDR3 totals 16 residues. The CDR3 region is CASSLYLRRGNYGYTF. The CDR3 DNA sequence: TGTGCCAGCAGTTTATATCTCCGGCGGGGGAACTATGGCTACACCTTC.

The CDR3 DNA sequence: TGTGCCATCAGTGAGATACTAGCGGGAGGACCCGACAATGAGCAGTTCTTC. This sequence encodes CAISEILAGGPDNEQFF. The chain couples TRBV10-3 to TRBJ2-1; TRBD2 agrees at 12 bases. Unmatched junction bases numbered 7, after V lost 2 bases and J lost 5 bases. The CDR3 spans 17 residues. The germline V gene has CDR1 ENHRY and CDR2 SYGVKD.

This chain links TRBV11-2 with TRBJ1-2; D is uncertain. The length of the CDR3 is 14 residues. Germline V lookup: CDR1 SGHAT, CDR2 FQNNGV. Trimming took off 2 bases at V and 2 bases at J, with 9 bases between the two ends. The CDR3 loop reads CASSLFGGNYGYTF. CDR3 bases: TGTGCCAGCAGCTTATTTGGCGGAAACTATGGCTACACCTTC.

V gene TRBV27 combines with J gene TRBJ1-5; D gene ambiguous. Trimming took off 2 bases at V and 5 bases at J, with 10 bases between the two ends. The V gene's germline CDR1 is MNHEY and CDR2 SMNVEV (reference sequence). This CDR3 contains 14 residues. CDR3 coding DNA: TGTGCCAGCAGTTTAAATTCCCCCCATCAGCCCCAGCATTTT. Translated, it gives CASSLNSPHQPQHF.

This sequence joins TRBV5-4 and TRBJ2-2; possibly TRBD2 for D (5 bases). Germline V gives CDR1 SGHNT, CDR2 YYREEE (reference sequence). V lost 0 bases to trimming and J lost 1 base, with 7 bases between them. CDR3 length: 15 amino acids. CDR3 DNA sequence: TGTGCCAGCAGCTTGGGTCGGGAGAACACCGGGGAGCTGTTTTTT. Its protein is CASSLGRENTGELFF.

V is TRBV11-2 and J is TRBJ2-5; D is possibly TRBD1 or TRBD2 (5 bases each). Germline values: CDR1 SGHAT, CDR2 FQNNGV. The V end lost 5 bases, the J end lost 4 bases, and 11 bases lay between the germline ends. The CDR3 length is 13 residues. The CDR3: CASSPWGSETQYF. DNA of the CDR3: TGTGCCAGCAGCCCCTGGGGGTCAGAGACCCAGTACTTC.

The chain uses TRBV20-1 and TRBJ2-7; no definite D call. The CDR3 runs 10 residues. V lost 5 bases to trimming and J lost 3 bases, with 5 bases between them. CDR1 is DFQATT and CDR2 is SNEGSKA in the germline V gene (reference sequence). The CDR3, as DNA: TGCAGTGCTCTGGTCTACGAGCAGTACTTC. It yields the protein CSALVYEQYF.

The gene calls are TRBV13 and TRBJ2-2; D gene uncertain. The CDR3 extends over 15 amino acids. The V end lost 5 bases, the J end lost 7 bases, and 17 bases lay between the germline ends. Per germline, CDR1 PRHDT and CDR2 FYEKMQ (reference sequence). CDR3 coding DNA: TGTGCCAGCAGCAACCGGGCCTTTTTGGACGGGGAGCTGTTTTTT. Its translation is CASSNRAFLDGELFF.

For this clone: Other DNA sequences in this specimen translate into the identical CDR3. The V and J genes are TRBV4-3 and TRBJ1-5, with 8 bases aligning to TRBD1. Germline V CDR1 and CDR2: LGHNA, YSLEER. This CDR3 contains 16 residues. The junction had 7 bases not matched to a gene; V was cut back by 0 bases and J by 6 bases. The CDR3 sequence is CASSQDTGQGGQPQHF. The CDR3 coding sequence is TGCGCCAGCAGCCAAGATACTGGACAGGGAGGTCAGCCCCAGCATTTT.

The rearrangement joins TRBV6-5 to TRBJ1-1, with D unresolved. This CDR3 region has 11 residues. The germline gives CDR1 MNHEY, CDR2 SVGAGI. Trimming took off 5 bases at V and 11 bases at J, with 12 bases between the two ends. Here the CDR3 DNA reads TGTGCCAGCAGTGACACCCTTGGGGCTTTCTTT. It yields the protein CASSDTLGAFF.

The chain uses TRBV28 and TRBJ2-3; 8 bases agree with TRBD2. CDR1 is MDHEN and CDR2 is SYDVKM in the germline V gene. The CDR3 runs 15 residues. Losses at the gene ends were 4 bases for V and 4 bases for J; bases not matched to a gene: 7. The CDR3 sequence: CASSSASGPPDTQYF. For the CDR3, the DNA is TGTGCCAGCAGTTCAGCTAGCGGGCCCCCAGATACGCAGTATTTT.